This paragraph covers one T cell receptor (beta chain) sequence. Antigen: not known. The data originate from a study of cytomegalovirus exposure and HLA in healthy donors. The PCR contained 60 Vbeta and 13 Jbeta primers. Profiling relied on immunoSEQ multiplex PCR, and the TCRdb table lists in-frame clones only, not all of them. The data contain some 190,000 clones, approximately 80% of them singletons. Study-wide results and caveats: Around 160 TCR beta chains were listed as cytomegalovirus-associated.

This TCR came from a man aged 40-49 years in good health and CMV-seropositive. Sequences were obtained from PBMCs.

Written as DNA, the CDR3 is TGTGCCAGCAGTGAAGCCCAGGCGGGGACAGGGATCTCGGATACGCAGTATTTT. Translation: CASSEAQAGTGISDTQYF. The chain joins TRBV6-1 to TRBJ2-3, with TRBD1 matching 9 bases. The CDR3 is 18 residues long. J lost 6 bases, V lost 0 bases, and 13 bases had no gene match. Germline V gene data show CDR1 as MNHNS and CDR2 as SASEGT.